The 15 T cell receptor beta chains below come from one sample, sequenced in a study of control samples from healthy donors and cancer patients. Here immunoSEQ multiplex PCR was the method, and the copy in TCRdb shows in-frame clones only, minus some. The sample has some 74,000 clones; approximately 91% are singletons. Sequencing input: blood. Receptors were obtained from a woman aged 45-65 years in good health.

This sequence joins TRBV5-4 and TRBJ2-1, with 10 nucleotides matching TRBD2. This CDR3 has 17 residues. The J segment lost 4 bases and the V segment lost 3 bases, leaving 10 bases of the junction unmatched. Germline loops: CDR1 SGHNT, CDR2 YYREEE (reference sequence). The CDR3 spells CASSSNLLAGRYNEQFF. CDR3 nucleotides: TGTGCCAGCAGCTCAAATCTACTAGCGGGGCGATACAATGAGCAGTTCTTC.

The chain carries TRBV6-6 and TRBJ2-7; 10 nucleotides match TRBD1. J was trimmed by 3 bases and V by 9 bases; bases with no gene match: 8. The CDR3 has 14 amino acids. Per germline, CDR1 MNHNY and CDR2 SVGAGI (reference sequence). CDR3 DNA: TGTGCCAGTAGTGGGAGGGACAGGGGCTACGAGCAGTACTTC. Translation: CASSGRDRGYEQYF.

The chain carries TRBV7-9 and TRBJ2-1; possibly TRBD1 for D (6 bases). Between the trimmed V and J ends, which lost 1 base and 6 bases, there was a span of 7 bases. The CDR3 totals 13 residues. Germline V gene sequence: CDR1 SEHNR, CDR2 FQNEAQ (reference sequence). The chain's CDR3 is CASSLDRANEQFF. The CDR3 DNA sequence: TGTGCCAGCAGCTTAGACAGGGCCAATGAGCAGTTCTTC.

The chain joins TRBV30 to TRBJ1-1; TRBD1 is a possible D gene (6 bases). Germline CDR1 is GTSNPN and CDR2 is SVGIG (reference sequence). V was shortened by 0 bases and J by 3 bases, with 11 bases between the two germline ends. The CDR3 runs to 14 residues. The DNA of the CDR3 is TGTGCCTGGAGTGTGGGGGGGGCGGACACTGAAGCTTTCTTT. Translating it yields CAWSVGGADTEAFF.

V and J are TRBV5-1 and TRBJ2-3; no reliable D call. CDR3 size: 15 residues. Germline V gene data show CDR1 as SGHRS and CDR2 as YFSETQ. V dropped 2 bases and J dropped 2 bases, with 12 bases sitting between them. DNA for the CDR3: TGCGCCAGCAGCTTAAGCTCCATTACCACAGATACGCAGTATTTT. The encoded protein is CASSLSSITTDTQYF.

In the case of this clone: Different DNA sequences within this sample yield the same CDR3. CDR3 region: CASSERQYGYTF. DNA of the CDR3: TGTGCCAGCAGTGAACGCCAGTATGGCTACACCTTC. The J gene is TRBJ1-2, the V gene TRBV6-1; D remains ambiguous. Germline CDR1 MNHNS, CDR2 SASEGT. Trimming left V 2 bases short and J 5 bases short, with 6 bases between. The CDR3 runs 12 residues.

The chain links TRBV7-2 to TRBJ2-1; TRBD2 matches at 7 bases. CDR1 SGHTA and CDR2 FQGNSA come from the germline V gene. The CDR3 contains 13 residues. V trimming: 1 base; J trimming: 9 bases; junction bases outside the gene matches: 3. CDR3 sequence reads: CASSLEPGGEQFF. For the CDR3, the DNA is TGTGCCAGCAGCTTAGAACCGGGGGGTGAGCAGTTCTTC.

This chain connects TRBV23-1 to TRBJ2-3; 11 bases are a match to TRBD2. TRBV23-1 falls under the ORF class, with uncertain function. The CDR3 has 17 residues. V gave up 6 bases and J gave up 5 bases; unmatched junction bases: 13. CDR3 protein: CASSNTDLAGGGDTQYF. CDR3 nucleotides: TGCGCCAGCAGCAACACAGATCTAGCGGGGGGTGGAGATACGCAGTATTTT.

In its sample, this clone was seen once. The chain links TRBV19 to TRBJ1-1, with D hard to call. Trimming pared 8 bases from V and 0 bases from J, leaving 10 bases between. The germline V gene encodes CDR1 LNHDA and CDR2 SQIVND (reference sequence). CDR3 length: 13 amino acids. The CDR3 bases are TGTGCCAGTGGAGACGAGATGAACACTGAAGCTTTCTTT. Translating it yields CASGDEMNTEAFF.

DNA for the CDR3: TGTGCCAGCAGCCTTCACAGGGCTGCAGATACGCAGTATTTT. It is translated as CASSLHRAADTQYF. This sequence joins TRBV11-3 and TRBJ2-3, with a tentative D call TRBD1 (6 bases). Germline values: CDR1 SGHNT, CDR2 YENEEA. Trimming stripped 5 bases from V and 4 bases from J, with 13 bases between. The CDR3 sequence is 14 residues long.

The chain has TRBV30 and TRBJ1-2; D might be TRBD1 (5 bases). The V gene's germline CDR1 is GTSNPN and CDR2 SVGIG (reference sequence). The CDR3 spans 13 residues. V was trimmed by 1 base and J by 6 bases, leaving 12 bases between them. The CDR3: CAWSAGGAHGYTF. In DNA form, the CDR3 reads TGTGCCTGGAGTGCAGGAGGGGCACATGGCTACACCTTC.

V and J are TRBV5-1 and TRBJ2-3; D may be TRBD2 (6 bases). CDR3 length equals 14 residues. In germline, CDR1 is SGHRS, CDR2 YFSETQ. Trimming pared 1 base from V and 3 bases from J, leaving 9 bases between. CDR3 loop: CASSLPGGTDTQYF. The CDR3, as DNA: TGCGCCAGCAGCTTGCCCGGGGGAACAGATACGCAGTATTTT.

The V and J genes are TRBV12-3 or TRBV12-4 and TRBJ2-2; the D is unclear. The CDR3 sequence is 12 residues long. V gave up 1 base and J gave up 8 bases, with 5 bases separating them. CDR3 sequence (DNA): TGTGCCAGCAGTTTAGGGGTAGGGGAGCTGTTTTTT. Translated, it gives CASSLGVGELFF.

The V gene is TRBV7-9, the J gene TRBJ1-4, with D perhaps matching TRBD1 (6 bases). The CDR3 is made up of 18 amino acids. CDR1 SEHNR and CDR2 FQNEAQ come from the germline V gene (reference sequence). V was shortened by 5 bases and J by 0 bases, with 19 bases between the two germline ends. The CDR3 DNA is TGTGCCAGCAGCCTCGTTCTAGGGACACAGGCAACTAATGAAAAACTGTTTTTT. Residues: CASSLVLGTQATNEKLFF.

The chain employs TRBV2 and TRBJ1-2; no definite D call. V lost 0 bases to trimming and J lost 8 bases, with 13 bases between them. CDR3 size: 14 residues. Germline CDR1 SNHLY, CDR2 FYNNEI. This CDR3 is CASSEALGSYGYTF. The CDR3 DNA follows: TGTGCCAGCAGTGAAGCGCTAGGGTCCTACGGCTACACCTTC. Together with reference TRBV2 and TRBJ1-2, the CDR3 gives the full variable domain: EPEVTQTPSHQVTQMGQEVILRCVPISNHLYFYWYRQILGQKVEFLVSFYNNEISEKSEIFDDQFSVERPDGSNFTLKIRSTKLEDSAMYFCASSEALGSYGYTFGSGTRLTVV.